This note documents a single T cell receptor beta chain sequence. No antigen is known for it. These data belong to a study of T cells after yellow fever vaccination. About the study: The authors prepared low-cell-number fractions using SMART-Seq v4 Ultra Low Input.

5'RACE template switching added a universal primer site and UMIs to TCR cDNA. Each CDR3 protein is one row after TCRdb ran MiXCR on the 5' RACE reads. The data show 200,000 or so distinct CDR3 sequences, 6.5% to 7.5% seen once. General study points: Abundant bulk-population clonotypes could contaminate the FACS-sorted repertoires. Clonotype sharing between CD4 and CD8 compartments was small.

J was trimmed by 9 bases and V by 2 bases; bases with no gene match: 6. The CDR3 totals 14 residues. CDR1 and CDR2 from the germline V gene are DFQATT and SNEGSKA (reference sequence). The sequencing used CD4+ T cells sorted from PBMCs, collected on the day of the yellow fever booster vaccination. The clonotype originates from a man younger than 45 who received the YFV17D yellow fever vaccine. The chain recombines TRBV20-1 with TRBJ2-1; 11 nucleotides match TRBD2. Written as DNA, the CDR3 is TGCAGTGCTAGAAGTCAACTAGCGGGAGCTGAGCAGTTCTTC. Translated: CSARSQLAGAEQFF.